This is a list of T cell receptor beta chains from one sample in a study of T cells in Graves' hyperthyroidism and ophthalmopathy. TCRdb reprocessed the multiplex PCR reads with MiXCR, giving one entry per CDR3 protein. The sample holds about 530,000 distinct CDR3 sequences; about 15% are singletons and the top ten take 17%. The sequencing input was blood. These TCRs come from a young woman with Graves' ophthalmopathy. Both conserved end residues are part of each CDR3. Each record gives: D gene, clone size, J gene, V gene, CDR3 protein, CDR3 DNA. A D gene is named only where the DNA matches it firmly. Some rows have no size entry. The others give once, few or many, or a class for an expanded clone.

NA | NA | TRBJ2-2 | TRBV6-1 | CASSVPNTGELFF | TGTGCCAGCAGTGTTCCGAACACCGGGGAGCTGTTTTTT
TRBD2 | many | TRBJ2-3 | TRBV7-2 | CASSLGTSGSWGTDTQYF | TGTGCCAGCAGCCTGGGGACTAGCGGGAGTTGGGGCACAGATACGCAGTATTTT
NA | many | TRBJ2-7 | TRBV27 | CASSLSAPRGSYEQYF | TGTGCCAGCAGTTTATCGGCCCCTAGGGGCTCCTACGAGCAGTACTTC
TRBD1 | many | TRBJ2-2 | TRBV20-1 | CSAPGTVPTGELFF | TGCAGTGCTCCCGGGACAGTTCCCACCGGGGAGCTGTTTTTT
NA | NA | TRBJ1-1 | TRBV27 | CASSPITKNTEAFF | TGTGCCAGCAGTCCGATAACAAAGAACACTGAAGCTTTCTTT
TRBD1 | many | TRBJ1-5 | TRBV28 | CASSLFTLGGRSNQPQHF | TGTGCCAGCAGTTTATTTACCCTAGGGGGCCGTAGCAATCAGCCCCAGCATTTT
TRBD2 | NA | TRBJ2-2 | TRBV2 | CASSEGLAGVGTGELFF | TGTGCCAGCAGTGAGGGACTAGCGGGAGTCGGCACCGGGGAGCTGTTTTTT
TRBD2 | few | TRBJ2-3 | TRBV27 | CASSVLAGAATDTQYF | TGTGCCAGCAGTGTACTAGCGGGGGCCGCCACAGATACGCAGTATTTT
NA | NA | TRBJ2-5 | TRBV20-1 | CSARLTQETQYF | TGCAGTGCTAGACTAACGCAAGAGACCCAGTACTTC
NA | NA | TRBJ2-3 | TRBV14 | CASSQGSPWAHTQYF | TGTGCCAGCAGCCAAGGATCCCCGTGGGCACATACGCAGTATTTT
NA | many | TRBJ2-5 | TRBV20-1 | CSARQPGLTSETQYF | TGCAGTGCTAGACAACCGGGACTGACATCAGAGACCCAGTACTTC
NA | many | TRBJ1-2 | TRBV7-9 | CASSLGGGSYGYTF | TGTGCCAGCAGCCTCGGTGGGGGGTCCTATGGCTACACCTTC
TRBD2 | NA | TRBJ2-7 | TRBV20-1 | CNVLAEIPRPYEQYF | TGCAATGTCCTAGCGGAGATCCCCCGGCCATACGAGCAGTACTTC
NA | many | TRBJ2-5 | TRBV7-8 | CASRGTGSPPETQYF | TGTGCCAGCAGAGGAACCGGGAGCCCCCCGGAGACCCAGTACTTC
TRBD1 | many | TRBJ1-2 | TRBV10-3 | CAISDRGQGQYGYTF | TGTGCCATCAGTGACCGGGGACAGGGCCAATATGGCTACACCTTC
NA | few | TRBJ2-3 | TRBV27 | CASSFLETDTQYF | TGTGCCAGCAGTTTCCTCGAAACAGATACGCAGTATTTT
NA | many | TRBJ2-3 | TRBV30 | CAWSRTSTDTQYF | TGTGCCTGGAGTAGGACTAGCACAGATACGCAGTATTTT
TRBD2 | few | TRBJ2-1 | TRBV7-2 | CASSQNSGNLRNEQFF | TGTGCCAGCAGCCAAAATAGCGGGAATTTGAGAAATGAGCAGTTCTTC
NA | NA | TRBJ1-1 | TRBV6-2/TRBV6-3 | CASSPFGTEAFF | TGTGCCAGCAGCCCCTTCGGCACTGAAGCTTTCTTT
NA | few | TRBJ2-7 | TRBV4-2 | CASSQEVYRTTSSYEQYF | TGTGCCAGCAGCCAAGAAGTATATCGGACAACTAGTAGCTACGAGCAGTACTTC
NA | few | TRBJ1-3 | TRBV6-1 | CASANVGNTIYF | TGTGCCAGCGCCAACGTTGGAAACACCATATATTTT
NA | many | TRBJ1-6 | TRBV28 | CASRGASSYNSPLHF | TGTGCCAGCAGGGGGGCTAGCTCCTATAATTCACCCCTCCACTTT
NA | few | TRBJ2-1 | TRBV30 | CASLGPREQFF | TGTGCTTCCCTCGGCCCTCGCGAGCAGTTCTTC
NA | few | TRBJ2-2 | TRBV7-9 | CASRPDSDTGELFF | TGTGCCAGCAGACCGGACTCCGACACCGGGGAGCTGTTTTTT
NA | many | TRBJ1-1 | TRBV6-1 | CASSELGAPTEAFF | TGTGCCAGCAGTGAACTGGGGGCGCCAACTGAAGCTTTCTTT
NA | few | TRBJ2-1 | TRBV9 | CASSVANNRQFF | TGTGCCAGCAGCGTAGCAAATAATAGGCAGTTCTTC
NA | many | TRBJ2-3 | TRBV3-1 | CASSQDPSYTDTQYF | TGTGCCAGCAGCCAAGATCCCTCCTACACAGATACGCAGTATTTT
TRBD1 | NA | TRBJ1-5 | TRBV12-3/TRBV12-4 | CASSYAGTGRVYSNQPQHF | TGTGCCAGCAGTTACGCCGGGACAGGGAGAGTCTATAGCAATCAGCCCCAGCATTTT
NA | many | TRBJ2-3 | TRBV10-3 | CAISESDLKALDTQYF | TGTGCCATCAGTGAGTCGGACCTTAAAGCACTCGATACGCAGTATTTT
NA | many | TRBJ1-1 | TRBV28 | CASSPWTENTEAFF | TGTGCCAGCAGCCCTTGGACGGAGAACACTGAAGCTTTCTTT
NA | many | TRBJ2-3 | TRBV20-1 | CSAGAEGGTDTQYF | TGCAGTGCCGGAGCGGAGGGGGGCACAGATACGCAGTATTTT
TRBD2 | many | TRBJ2-1 | TRBV7-2 | CASSRTSTLEQFF | TGTGCCAGCAGCCGGACTAGTACGCTTGAGCAGTTCTTC
NA | many | TRBJ2-7 | TRBV2 | CASREGFYEQYF | TGTGCCAGCAGGGAGGGTTTCTACGAGCAGTACTTC
NA | NA | TRBJ1-2 | TRBV29-1 | CSVEESGYTF | TGCAGCGTTGAAGAATCCGGCTACACCTTC
TRBD2 | many | TRBJ2-3 | TRBV9 | CASSGSGGPQDTQYF | TGTGCCAGCAGCGGGAGCGGGGGCCCGCAAGATACGCAGTATTTT
NA | NA | TRBJ2-7 | TRBV20-1 | CSAPLGYEQYF | TGCAGTGCCCCCCTCGGCTACGAGCAGTACTTC
TRBD1 | NA | TRBJ1-4 | TRBV7-8 | CASSSGGISEKLFF | TGTGCCAGCAGCTCAGGGGGCATTAGTGAAAAACTGTTTTTT